This T cell receptor (beta chain) was sequenced during a study of blood T cell repertoires in COVID-19 (dated by TCRdb to the early 2020s). Background for the entire study: Samples from collaborators originated in the United States, Italy and Spain and spanned both the acute and convalescent phases of COVID-19. The material from the prospective study consisted of cDNA or gDNA derived from T cells, B-cell-depleted T cells, or PBMCs. The repertoires were made available in a free public database intended to serve as a resource for research on the immune response to SARS-CoV-2. Subjects who had been exposed to COVID-19, were actively infected with it, or had recovered from it provided the deeply sampled blood TCRbeta repertoires that made up the dataset. Where available, HLA class I and class II types were obtained from metadata supplied by the sample provider rather than from assay-based typing. The samples were drawn from two sources: the first 160 participants of the ongoing ImmuneRACE study, and 950 to 1,500 subjects contributed by 6 global collaborators. Nearly every sample came with metadata listing a de-identified subject ID, COVID-19 status, age in years and sex.

Inclusive of the bounding cysteine and phenylalanine, the CDR3 is 12 residues long. Kept here is only the CDR3 DNA, which spans 36 bases and is read in frame from base 1. Ends trimmed: V by 7 bases, J by 11 bases; bases unmatched to a gene: 9. Taken from the germline V gene (reference sequence), the CDR1 and CDR2 loops are LGHDT and YNNKEL. What the study reported, not specific to this receptor: The quantity of clinical and demographic metadata differed by source and by participant and was supplied without curation.

There are a few counts of this clone. The antigen this receptor binds is unknown. Base qualities are missing; no much larger clone stands one base away. One collaborating source in Seattle enrolled patients while the patients were actively infected and followed the patients over time throughout the course of disease. Collaborating institutions collected whole blood in K2EDTA tubes following their own protocols. For TCRbeta analysis, collaborators shipped samples as frozen whole blood, isolated PBMCs, or DNA extracted from either of those sample types. TCRbeta CDR3 regions were amplified from genomic DNA by means of the immunoSEQ Assay, a bias-controlled multiplex PCR. In the original analysis: Within the assay, amplification of reference gene primers was used to estimate how many nucleated cells each sample contained. Sequence reads were collapsed and filtered to measure the absolute abundance of every unique TCRbeta CDR3 rearrangement. For each sample, productive Simpson clonality was calculated as the square root of Simpson's diversity index across productive rearrangements. Here the immuneACCESS table is served through TCRdb, limited to in-frame sequences with V and J called. Missing clones are a known gap in these copies; in checked studies unresolved V genes cover under half, and the rest lacks a known reason. That table is the source of V, J and clone size, and D and trimming were worked out from the DNA. Within this sample are about 38,000 clones, with approximately 74% of them counted one time only. The ten biggest clones cover about 11% of the sample.

The rearranged segments are TRBV3-1 (or the pseudogene TRBV3-2) and TRBJ1-1, with 8 bases aligning to TRBD1. The TCR was taken from a man in his 70s with COVID-19, enrolled during active disease. Sequencing was done on a sample of peripheral blood. The CDR3 sequence is CASNTGTGSAFF. The DNA is as follows: TGTGCCAGCAACACCGGGACAGGTTCGGCTTTCTTT.